The 12 T cell receptor beta chains given below trace back to one sample, sequenced in a study of blood T cells in healthy people across ages. The authors ran a second PCR of about 6 to 12 cycles using a sample-barcoded 5' primer and a J-beta primer mix. From the 5' RACE reads, TCRdb called clonotypes with MiXCR, one entry per CDR3 protein. Among hundreds of thousands of distinct CDR3 sequences, about half were seen once, and the ten largest hold 25% to 35%. Sequenced material: blood. The receptors stem from a woman in her sixties in good health.

This clonotype was counted between two and nine times. The chain combines TRBV20-1 with TRBJ2-1, with 7 bases matching TRBD1. Germline V gene sequence: CDR1 DFQATT, CDR2 SNEGSKA (reference sequence). CDR3 length equals 14 residues. V was clipped by 2 bases and J by 4 bases; unmatched bases: 5. The CDR3 protein is CSARRQGYYNEQFF. Written as DNA, the CDR3 is TGCAGTGCTAGAAGACAGGGCTATTACAATGAGCAGTTCTTC.

The rearrangement joins TRBV5-1 to TRBJ2-5; D unresolved. Looked up from germline, CDR1 is SGHRS and CDR2 is YFSETQ. The length of the CDR3 is 15 residues. Trimming removed 4 bases at V and 1 base at J, with 14 bases between. CDR3 protein: CASSPPLKSQETQYF. The CDR3 DNA is TGCGCCAGCAGCCCCCCCCTGAAATCCCAAGAGACCCAGTACTTC.

The rearrangement links TRBV24-1 to TRBJ2-6; the match to TRBD1 covers 11 bases. The CDR3 totals 19 residues. Germline assignment: CDR1 KGHDR and CDR2 SFDVKD. After removal of 4 bases from V and 1 base from J, the junction contained 8 bases not matched to a gene. The CDR3 loop is CATSEPPGTGGSGANVLTF. The CDR3 DNA sequence: TGTGCCACCAGTGAGCCCCCCGGGACAGGGGGTTCTGGGGCCAACGTCCTGACTTTC.

This chain uses TRBV20-1 with TRBJ2-1; 10 bases are a match to TRBD2. Germline CDR1 DFQATT, CDR2 SNEGSKA (reference sequence). The CDR3 runs to 16 residues. The V gene end was trimmed by 3 bases and the J gene end by 2 bases; junction bases not matched to a gene: 7. The CDR3 reads CSASERTSGAYNEQFF. The CDR3 DNA reads TGCAGTGCTAGCGAAAGGACTAGCGGAGCCTACAATGAGCAGTTCTTC.

The chain carries TRBV20-1 and TRBJ2-2; TRBD2 matches at 7 bases. The J segment lost 6 bases and the V segment lost 2 bases, leaving 3 bases of the junction unmatched. The CDR3 extends over 13 amino acids. CDR1 and CDR2 from the germline V gene are DFQATT and SNEGSKA (reference sequence). In DNA, the CDR3 is TGCAGTGCTAGACACGGGAGGCCCGGGGAGCTGTTTTTT. Protein product: CSARHGRPGELFF.

The J gene is TRBJ2-1, the V gene TRBV3-1; D call uncertain. Looked up from germline, CDR1 is LGHDT and CDR2 is YNNKEL (reference sequence). V was pared by 6 bases and J by 8 bases, with 11 bases between. The CDR3 is 12 amino acids. This CDR3 is CASSPTGDEQFF. CDR3 DNA: TGTGCCAGCAGTCCCACCGGTGATGAGCAGTTCTTC.

The chain has TRBV28 and TRBJ2-1; D gene unclear. The germline CDR1 and CDR2 sequences are MDHEN and SYDVKM. The CDR3 consists of 17 residues. Deletions cut 0 bases from V and 2 bases from J, with 14 bases between. The CDR3: CASSLWSIDVAYNEQFF. As DNA, the CDR3 is TGTGCCAGCAGTTTATGGTCAATTGACGTTGCCTACAATGAGCAGTTCTTC.

The sample holds a few counts of this clonotype. The J gene is TRBJ2-5, the V gene TRBV3-1, with D hard to call. The CDR3 loop spans 15 amino acids. The V gene's germline CDR1 is LGHDT and CDR2 YNNKEL (reference sequence). Trimming removed 0 bases at V and 11 bases at J, with 19 bases between. CDR3 residues: CASSQDLPEKNEQYF. The CDR3 DNA reads TGTGCCAGCAGCCAAGATCTTCCGGAAAAGAATGAGCAGTACTTC.

This clonotype was recorded at least ten times. The chain joins TRBV15 to TRBJ2-7, with D possibly being TRBD1 (6 bases). Germline-derived CDR1 and CDR2 are LNHNV and YYDKDF (reference sequence). The CDR3 is made up of 13 amino acids. V dropped 5 bases and J dropped 1 base, with 9 bases sitting between them. The DNA of the CDR3 is TGTGCCACCAGCTCCGGGACATCCTACGAGCAGTACTTC. It yields the protein CATSSGTSYEQYF.

This clonotype was observed a handful of times. CDR3 residues: CAISSGQGRGTDTQYF. DNA for the CDR3: TGTGCCATCAGTTCGGGACAGGGGAGGGGCACAGATACGCAGTATTTT. V is TRBV10-3 and J is TRBJ2-3; TRBD1 matches at 10 bases. Germline CDR1 and CDR2: ENHRY and SYGVKD. Germline trimming cut 5 bases from V and 1 base from J; bases unmatched to any gene: 6. CDR3 size: 16 residues.

The genes are TRBV4-2 and TRBJ1-5; perhaps TRBD1 as D (6 bases). The CDR3 consists of 14 residues. Trimming removed 1 base from V and 4 bases from J, with 8 bases in between. CDR1 and CDR2 (germline): LGHNA, YNFKEQ. The DNA for the CDR3 is TGTGCCAGCAGCCAAGGGACAGTAAATCAGCCCCAGCATTTT. It translates to CASSQGTVNQPQHF.

The rearrangement joins TRBV7-9 to TRBJ2-7; D remains ambiguous. CDR3 length: 12 amino acids. The germline V gene has CDR1 SEHNR and CDR2 FQNEAQ (reference sequence). Trimming pared 8 bases from V and 4 bases from J, leaving 12 bases between. The CDR3 loop reads CASVRANYEQYF. CDR3 sequence (DNA): TGTGCCAGCGTCCGGGCCAATTACGAGCAGTACTTC. The full variable domain, rest sourced from reference TRBV7-9 and TRBJ2-7, is DTGVSQNPRHKITKRGQNVTFRCDPISEHNRLYWYRQTLGQGPEFLTYFQNEAQLEKSRLLSDRFSAERPKGSFSTLEIQRTEQGDSAMYLCASVRANYEQYFGPGTRLTVT.